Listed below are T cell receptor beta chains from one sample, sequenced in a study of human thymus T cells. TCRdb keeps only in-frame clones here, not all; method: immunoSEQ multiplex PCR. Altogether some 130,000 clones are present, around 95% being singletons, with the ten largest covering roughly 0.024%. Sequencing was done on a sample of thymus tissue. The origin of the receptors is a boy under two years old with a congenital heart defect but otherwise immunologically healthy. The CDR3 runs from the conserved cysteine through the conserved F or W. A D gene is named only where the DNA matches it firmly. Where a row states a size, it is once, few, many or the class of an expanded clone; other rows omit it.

CASSPGQGPDTQYF | TGTGCCAGCAGCCCGGGACAGGGCCCAGATACGCAGTATTTT | - | TRBV5-4 | TRBD1 | TRBJ2-3
CATAVSGGAKNIQYF | TGTGCCACCGCCGTGAGCGGGGGAGCCAAAAACATTCAGTACTTC | once | TRBV15 | TRBD2 | TRBJ2-4
CASSMESPESYNEQFF | TGTGCCAGTAGTATGGAGTCCCCGGAGTCCTACAATGAGCAGTTCTTC | - | TRBV19 | - | TRBJ2-1
CASSEPLEKLFF | TGTGCCAGCAGTGAACCTCTTGAAAAACTGTTTTTT | - | TRBV6-1 | - | TRBJ1-4
CASSSYTQSHTDTQYF | TGTGCCAGCAGCTCCTACACCCAATCCCACACAGATACGCAGTATTTT | - | TRBV7-9 | - | TRBJ2-3
CASSLEVGPNTEAFF | TGCGCCAGCAGCTTGGAGGTAGGACCGAACACTGAAGCTTTCTTT | - | TRBV5-1 | - | TRBJ1-1
CASSLARLSNQPQHF | TGTGCCAGCAGTTTAGCCCGCCTCAGCAATCAGCCCCAGCATTTT | - | TRBV28 | - | TRBJ1-5
CASTPPGQGFSGELFF | TGCGCCAGCACTCCCCCAGGACAGGGCTTTTCCGGGGAGCTGTTTTTT | - | TRBV5-1 | TRBD1 | TRBJ2-2
CASSPRTVLEAFF | TGTGCCAGCTCACCTCGGACAGTTCTTGAAGCTTTCTTT | - | TRBV18 | - | TRBJ1-1
CASSFTSGGLSDTQYF | TGTGCCAGTAGTTTTACTAGCGGGGGGCTGTCGGATACGCAGTATTTT | - | TRBV19 | TRBD2 | TRBJ2-3
CASSIDRVGGQPQHF | TGTGCCAGTAGTATAGATCGGGTAGGAGGTCAGCCCCAGCATTTT | - | TRBV19 | - | TRBJ1-5
CASSPGVGTYNSPLHF | TGCGCCAGCAGCCCAGGGGTGGGAACCTATAATTCACCCCTCCACTTT | once | TRBV5-1 | - | TRBJ1-6
CASTKHGETNYGYTF | TGTGCCAGCACCAAACACGGGGAAACTAACTATGGCTACACCTTC | few | TRBV6-6 | - | TRBJ1-2
CASSAAGQCNSPLHF | TGTGCCAGCAGTGCGGCGGGACAGTGTAATTCACCCCTCCACTTT | - | TRBV2 | TRBD1 | TRBJ1-6
CASGLIPVMNTEAFF | TGTGCTAGTGGTTTGATTCCTGTCATGAACACTGAAGCTTTCTTT | once | TRBV12-5 | - | TRBJ1-1
CASSAGLFTANTGELFF | TGTGCCAGCAGTGCGGGACTCTTTACCGCGAACACCGGGGAGCTGTTTTTT | - | TRBV6-1 | - | TRBJ2-2
CASSLYRGAEKLFF | TGTGCCAGCAGTTTATACAGGGGTGCCGAAAAACTGTTTTTT | - | TRBV27 | TRBD1 | TRBJ1-4
CAWSGKGSNFYNSPLHF | TGTGCCTGGAGTGGTAAGGGCAGCAACTTCTATAATTCACCCCTCCACTTT | - | TRBV30 | - | TRBJ1-6
CSVESKDRGQRGGYTF | TGCAGCGTTGAATCAAAGGACAGGGGGCAACGTGGTGGCTACACCTTC | - | TRBV29-1 | TRBD1 | TRBJ1-2
CASSASGSNYGYTF | TGTGCCAGCAGCGCTTCCGGATCTAACTATGGCTACACCTTC | - | TRBV11-3 | - | TRBJ1-2
CASRRSGYTF | TGTGCCAGCAGGAGAAGTGGCTACACCTTC | once | TRBV6-5 | - | TRBJ1-2
CASSEYREGDTEAFF | TGTGCCAGCAGTGAATACAGGGAAGGGGACACTGAAGCTTTCTTT | - | TRBV25-1 | - | TRBJ1-1
CASSWTGGATEAFF | TGTGCCAGCAGCTGGACGGGGGGGGCAACTGAAGCTTTCTTT | - | TRBV5-4 | - | TRBJ1-1
CASSLVVWQTYEQYF | TGTGCCAGCAGCTTAGTGGTCTGGCAGACCTACGAGCAGTACTTC | - | TRBV11-3 | - | TRBJ2-7
CASSAYGYTVQETQYF | TGCGCCAGCAGCGCATATGGGTATACAGTGCAAGAGACCCAGTACTTC | - | TRBV4-3 | - | TRBJ2-5
CASRPGTGYNSPLHF | TGCGCCAGCAGACCAGGGACTGGGTATAATTCACCCCTCCACTTT | few | TRBV4-1 | - | TRBJ1-6
CATSRDSPDRVNGYTF | TGTGCCACCAGCAGAGATTCGCCGGACAGGGTAAATGGCTACACCTTC | - | TRBV15 | TRBD1 | TRBJ1-2
CASSQDLGTGSYEQYF | TGTGCCAGCAGCCAAGATTTGGGGACGGGCTCCTACGAGCAGTACTTC | - | TRBV14 | - | TRBJ2-7
CATRLQGFHYGYTF | TGTGCCACCCGATTACAGGGTTTCCACTATGGCTACACCTTC | - | TRBV7-9 | - | TRBJ1-2
CASSSATVNTEAFF | TGTGCCAGCAGCTCGGCGACAGTGAACACTGAAGCTTTCTTT | - | TRBV7-9 | - | TRBJ1-1
CASGSNQPQHF | TGTGCCAGCGGTAGCAATCAGCCCCAGCATTTT | - | TRBV11-2 | - | TRBJ1-5
CASGLALTGRWTEAFF | TGTGCTAGTGGTTTGGCCCTGACAGGCAGATGGACTGAAGCTTTCTTT | - | TRBV12-5 | - | TRBJ1-1
CASSESRDLEGVETQYF | TGTGCCAGCAGTGAAAGCAGGGACCTGGAGGGGGTAGAGACCCAGTACTTC | - | TRBV6-1 | - | TRBJ2-5
CASGQDREETQYF | TGTGCTAGTGGCCAAGACAGAGAGGAGACCCAGTACTTC | - | TRBV12-5 | - | TRBJ2-5
CASSYGKTVLTEAFF | TGTGCCAGCAGTTACGGGAAGACAGTTCTCACTGAAGCTTTCTTT | - | TRBV6-5 | - | TRBJ1-1
CASSLEGGGETQYF | TGTGCCAGCAGCTTAGAAGGGGGGGGAGAGACCCAGTACTTC | - | TRBV28 | - | TRBJ2-5
CAISEYAGTGITEAFF | TGTGCCATCAGTGAGTACGCCGGGACAGGGATCACTGAAGCTTTCTTT | - | TRBV10-3 | TRBD1 | TRBJ1-1
CASSPSGGAEGDTQYF | TGCGCCAGCAGTCCTAGCGGGGGGGCCGAGGGAGATACGCAGTATTTT | - | TRBV10-2 | TRBD2 | TRBJ2-3
CATSPYSGGKSGYTF | TGTGCCACCAGCCCTTACTCGGGGGGCAAGTCTGGCTACACCTTC | - | TRBV15 | - | TRBJ1-2
CASTVVTDSGGLNTEAFF | TGCGCCAGCACCGTGGTAACCGACAGTGGGGGATTGAACACTGAAGCTTTCTTT | - | TRBV5-1 | - | TRBJ1-1
CASGTGADYGYTF | TGTGCCAGTGGGACAGGGGCGGACTATGGCTACACCTTC | few | TRBV19 | TRBD1 | TRBJ1-2
CASSLGGGLHGYTF | TGTGCCAGCAGCTTAGGAGGAGGGCTCCATGGCTACACCTTC | - | TRBV7-9 | - | TRBJ1-2
CASSPGTLAGAPSTDTQYF | TGTGCCAGCTCACCAGGGACACTAGCGGGGGCCCCAAGCACAGATACGCAGTATTTT | once | TRBV18 | TRBD2 | TRBJ2-3
CASSPAGGRPSYEQYF | TGTGCCAGCAGTCCAGCCGGGGGCCGACCCTCCTACGAGCAGTACTTC | - | TRBV28 | - | TRBJ2-7
CASSQAPVAGGANVLTF | TGTGCCAGCAGCCAAGCCCCTGTGGCGGGGGGCGCCAACGTCCTGACTTTC | - | TRBV4-2 | TRBD2 | TRBJ2-6
CATWGGGEETQYF | TGCGCCACCTGGGGCGGGGGCGAAGAGACCCAGTACTTC | - | TRBV5-1 | - | TRBJ2-5